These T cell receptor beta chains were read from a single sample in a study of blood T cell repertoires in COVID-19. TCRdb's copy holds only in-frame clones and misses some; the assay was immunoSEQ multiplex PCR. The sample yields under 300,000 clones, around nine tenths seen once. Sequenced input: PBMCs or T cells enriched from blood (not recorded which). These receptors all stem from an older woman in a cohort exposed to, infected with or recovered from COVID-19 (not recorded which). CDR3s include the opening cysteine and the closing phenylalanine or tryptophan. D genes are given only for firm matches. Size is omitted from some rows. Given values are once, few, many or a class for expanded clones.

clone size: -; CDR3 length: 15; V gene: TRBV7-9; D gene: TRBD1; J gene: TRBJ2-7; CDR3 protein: CASQTGGISSYEQYF; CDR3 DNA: TGTGCCAGCCAGACAGGGGGTATTAGTTCCTACGAGCAGTACTTC
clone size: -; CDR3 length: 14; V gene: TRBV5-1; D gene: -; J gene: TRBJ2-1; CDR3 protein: CASSLGDSHDEQFF; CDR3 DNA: TGCGCCAGCAGCTTGGGAGATAGTCACGATGAGCAGTTCTTC
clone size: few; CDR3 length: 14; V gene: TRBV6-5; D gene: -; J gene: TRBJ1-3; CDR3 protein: CATMTGYSGNTIYF; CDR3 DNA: TGTGCCACCATGACAGGATACTCTGGAAACACCATATATTTT
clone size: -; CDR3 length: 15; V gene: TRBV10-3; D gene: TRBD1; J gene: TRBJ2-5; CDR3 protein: CAISDHWTGQETQYF; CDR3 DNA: TGTGCCATCAGTGACCACTGGACAGGCCAAGAGACCCAGTACTTC
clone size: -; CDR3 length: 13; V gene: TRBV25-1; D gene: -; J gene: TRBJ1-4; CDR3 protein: CASRRGQTEKLFF; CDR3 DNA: TGTGCCAGCAGGAGGGGACAAACTGAAAAACTGTTTTTT
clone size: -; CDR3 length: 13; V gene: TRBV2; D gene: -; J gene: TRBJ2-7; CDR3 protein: CASREDHAYEQYF; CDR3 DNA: TGTGCCAGCAGAGAAGATCATGCCTACGAGCAGTACTTC
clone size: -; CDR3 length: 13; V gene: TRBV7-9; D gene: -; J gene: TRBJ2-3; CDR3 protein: CASSLWGADTQYF; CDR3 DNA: TGTGCCAGCAGCTTGTGGGGGGCAGATACGCAGTATTTT
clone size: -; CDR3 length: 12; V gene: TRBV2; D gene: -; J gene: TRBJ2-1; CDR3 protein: CASRDPRGEQFF; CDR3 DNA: TGTGCCAGCAGAGACCCCAGAGGTGAGCAGTTCTTC
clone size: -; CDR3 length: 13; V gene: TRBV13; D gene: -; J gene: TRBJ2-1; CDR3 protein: CASSLGTPNEQFF; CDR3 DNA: TGTGCCAGCAGCTTAGGGACACCGAATGAGCAGTTCTTC
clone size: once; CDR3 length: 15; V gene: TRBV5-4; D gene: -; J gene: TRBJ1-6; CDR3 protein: CASSLAAGANSPLHF; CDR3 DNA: TGTGCCAGCAGCTTGGCAGCAGGGGCTAATTCACCCCTCCACTTT
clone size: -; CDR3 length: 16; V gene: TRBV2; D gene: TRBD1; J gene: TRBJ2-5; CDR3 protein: CASSFTANRGQKTQYF; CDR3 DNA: TGTGCCAGCAGTTTTACCGCGAACAGGGGGCAAAAGACCCAGTACTTC
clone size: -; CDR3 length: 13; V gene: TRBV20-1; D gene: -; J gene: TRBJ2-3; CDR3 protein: CSASGGRTDTQYF; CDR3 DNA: TGCAGTGCTAGTGGGGGGCGGACAGATACGCAGTATTTT
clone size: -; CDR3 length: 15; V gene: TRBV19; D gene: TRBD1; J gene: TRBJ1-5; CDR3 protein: CASSTGGQGDQPQHF; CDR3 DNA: TGTGCCAGTAGTACCGGAGGGCAGGGGGATCAGCCCCAGCATTTT
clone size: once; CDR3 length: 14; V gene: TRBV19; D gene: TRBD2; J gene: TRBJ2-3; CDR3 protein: CATSGSLSTDTQYF; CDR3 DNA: TGTGCCACTAGCGGGAGCTTGAGCACAGATACGCAGTATTTT